Presented here are 27 T cell receptor beta chains from one specimen sequenced in a study of human versus mouse CDR3 diversity and MHC coevolution. Generated by immunoSEQ multiplex PCR, the TCRdb table keeps only in-frame clones and is missing some. The table lists about 81,000 clones, 85% to 95% of them singletons, with over 1.3% in the top ten. Sequences were obtained from naive CD4+ T cells from blood. As for subset: CD45RO-negative CD62L-positive naive CD4 T cells. The receptors come from a person aged 30 to 70 in good health.

This chain uses TRBV5-1 with TRBJ1-5; tentatively, D is TRBD1 (5 bases). The CDR3 is 15 amino acids. Per the germline V gene, CDR1 is SGHRS and CDR2 is YFSETQ. With 1 base removed from V and 7 bases from J, the gap between germline ends came to 15 bases. CDR3 loop: CASSLMGLTGQPQHF. In DNA form, the CDR3 reads TGCGCCAGCAGCTTGATGGGGCTAACGGGCCAGCCCCAGCATTTT. Complete variable domain (other parts from reference TRBV5-1 and TRBJ1-5): KAGVTQTPRYLIKTRGQQVTLSCSPISGHRSVSWYQQTPGQGLQFLFEYFSETQRNKGNFPGRFSGRQFSNSRSEMNVSTLELGDSALYLCASSLMGLTGQPQHFGDGTRLSIL.

The genes are TRBV28 and TRBJ1-5; no reliable D call. The CDR3 sequence is 15 residues long. Germline CDR1 is MDHEN and CDR2 is SYDVKM. V was trimmed by 4 bases and J by 0 bases, leaving 10 bases between them. As DNA, the CDR3 is TGTGCCAGCAGTTACCCCCCACTTAGCAATCAGCCCCAGCATTTT. Encoded protein: CASSYPPLSNQPQHF. Looking up the rest from reference TRBV28 and TRBJ1-5 gives the full variable domain: DVKVTQSSRYLVKRTGEKVFLECVQDMDHENMFWYRQDPGLGLRLIYFSYDVKMKEKGDIPEGYSVSREKKERFSLILESASTNQTSMYLCASSYPPLSNQPQHFGDGTRLSIL.

This chain uses TRBV9 with TRBJ2-1, with 7 positions matching TRBD2. Germline CDR1 SGDLS, CDR2 YYNGEE. V shed 4 bases and J 5 bases; nucleotides not matched to a gene: 12. The CDR3 spans 16 residues. CDR3 amino acids: CASSPLGGWANNEQFF. The CDR3 coding sequence is TGTGCCAGCAGCCCCCTGGGGGGGTGGGCCAACAATGAGCAGTTCTTC.

This clone was detected only a few times. This chain links TRBV12-1 with TRBJ1-4; the table calls TRBD1, which could not be checked here. TRBV12-1 is designated a pseudogene. The CDR3 is 15 amino acids. The CDR3 coding sequence is TGTGCCAGCAGCCCGAAGACAGGGGGGGACGAAAAACTGTTTTTT. Residues: CASSPKTGGDEKLFF.

V gene TRBV5-1 combines with J gene TRBJ1-1; D is perhaps TRBD1 (6 bases). The V end was cut by 3 bases, the J end by 1 base, with 16 bases between. Looked up from germline, CDR1 is SGHRS and CDR2 is YFSETQ. The CDR3 is made up of 16 amino acids. CDR3 in amino acids: CASSSGTLLRNTEAFF. CDR3 nucleotide sequence: TGCGCCAGCAGCTCCGGGACACTCTTACGGAACACTGAAGCTTTCTTT. Full variable domain (outside the CDR3, taken from reference TRBV5-1 and TRBJ1-1): KAGVTQTPRYLIKTRGQQVTLSCSPISGHRSVSWYQQTPGQGLQFLFEYFSETQRNKGNFPGRFSGRQFSNSRSEMNVSTLELGDSALYLCASSSGTLLRNTEAFFGQGTRLTVV.

In this sample, this clone turned up once. The chain couples TRBV7-3 to TRBJ2-1; 16 bases are shared with TRBD2. V shed 4 bases and J 9 bases; nucleotides not matched to a gene: 6. Germline V gene data show CDR1 as SGHTA and CDR2 as FQGTGA. CDR3 length: 16 residues. The CDR3 is CASSSGLAGGPGEQFF. The CDR3 coding sequence is TGTGCCAGCAGCTCGGGACTAGCGGGAGGGCCGGGTGAGCAGTTCTTC.

This clone came up once. This chain links TRBV19 with TRBJ1-4; 7 nucleotides agree with TRBD1. Germline V lookup: CDR1 LNHDA, CDR2 SQIVND (reference sequence). This CDR3 contains 13 residues. Trimming at V came to 7 bases and at J to 4 bases, leaving 3 bases not matched to a gene. This CDR3 is CASKQGLNEKLFF. Written as DNA, the CDR3 is TGTGCCAGTAAACAGGGGCTTAATGAAAAACTGTTTTTT.

In this sample, this clone turned up a few times. The rearrangement uses TRBV6-6 and TRBJ1-4; D uncertain. Germline loops: CDR1 MNHNY, CDR2 SVGAGI (reference sequence). Trimming took off 5 bases at V and 8 bases at J, with 18 bases between the two ends. The CDR3 is 15 amino acids. CDR3 sequence (DNA): TGTGCCAGCAGTACTCCTGACGGACTGGACGAAAAACTGTTTTTT. It yields the protein CASSTPDGLDEKLFF.

The chain is built from TRBV5-1 and TRBJ1-2; 10 positions match TRBD1. The CDR3 loop spans 15 amino acids. After removal of 4 bases from V and 7 bases from J, the junction contained 10 bases not matched to a gene. Germline lookup yields CDR1 SGHRS and CDR2 YFSETQ. In DNA form, the CDR3 reads TGCGCCAGCAGCACCACCGGGACAGGGGTCGCTGGCTACACCTTC. Protein: CASSTTGTGVAGYTF.

This chain joins TRBV6-1 and TRBJ2-1, with no clear D. V was cut by 0 bases and J by 0 bases, with 6 bases left in between. Germline CDR1 and CDR2: MNHNS and SASEGT. The CDR3 runs to 15 residues. The CDR3 nucleotides are TGTGCCAGCAGTGAAGCTAGAACCTCCTACAATGAGCAGTTCTTC. This codes for CASSEARTSYNEQFF.

This rearrangement joins TRBV7-2 to TRBJ1-5, with D possibly matching TRBD1 (6 bases). V shed 2 bases and J shed 5 bases, with 13 bases lying between them. Germline V CDR1 and CDR2: SGHTA, FQGNSA. The CDR3 runs 15 residues. The CDR3 region has the DNA TGTGCCAGCAGCTTAAACTCAGGGGTCGATCAGCCCCAGCATTTT. Translated, it gives CASSLNSGVDQPQHF.

V usage is TRBV11-1 and J usage is TRBJ2-3, with 7 positions matching TRBD1. This CDR3 has 15 residues. Germline V CDR1 and CDR2: SGHAT, FQDESV (reference sequence). The V segment lost 3 bases and the J segment 0 bases; nucleotides outside the gene matches: 3. This CDR3 is CASSFGTASTDTQYF. DNA of the CDR3: TGTGCCAGCAGCTTTGGGACAGCTAGCACAGATACGCAGTATTTT.

The V and J genes are TRBV12-5 and TRBJ1-1; 7 positions match TRBD1. This CDR3 is 18 amino acids long. V shed 4 bases, J shed 5 bases, and the junction held 19 bases outside the gene matches. Germline assignment: CDR1 LGHNT and CDR2 FRNRAP. CDR3 in amino acids: CASGSASPVHRGWTEAFF. CDR3 bases: TGTGCTAGTGGTTCCGCCTCTCCCGTTCACAGGGGATGGACTGAAGCTTTCTTT.

V gene TRBV27 combines with J gene TRBJ2-7, with TRBD1 matching over 11 bases. This CDR3 is built from 15 residues. Germline lookup yields CDR1 MNHEY and CDR2 SMNVEV (reference sequence). J was trimmed by 5 bases and V by 5 bases; bases with no gene match: 8. In DNA, the CDR3 is TGTGCCAGCAGTGCTCGGACAGGGGGCATGCACGAGCAGTACTTC. It encodes CASSARTGGMHEQYF.

The chain carries TRBV28 and TRBJ2-1, with D possibly TRBD2 on 5 matching bases. CDR3 length: 14 amino acids. In germline, CDR1 is MDHEN, CDR2 SYDVKM. The V and J ends lost 6 bases and 9 bases respectively, with 18 bases between them. Here the CDR3 reads CASSHLLGITEQFF. CDR3 coding DNA: TGTGCCAGCAGCCACCTACTAGGAATCACTGAGCAGTTCTTC.

V usage is TRBV7-6 and J usage is TRBJ2-5, with 7 bases fitting TRBD2. The last part of the DNA fits TRBJ2-7 better; the J call may be wrong. The CDR3 contains 15 residues. Germline CDR1 SGHVS, CDR2 FNYEAQ. The CDR3 loop is CASSLAAGRSYEQYF. The DNA for the CDR3 is TGTGCCAGCAGCTTAGCAGCGGGGAGATCCTACGAGCAGTACTTC.

The chain carries TRBV5-4 and TRBJ2-6; unclear D gene. The V end was cut by 4 bases, the J end by 0 bases, with 8 bases between. The germline V gene encodes CDR1 SGHNT and CDR2 YYREEE (reference sequence). The CDR3 has 15 residues. This chain's CDR3 is CASSHWSSGANVLTF. The CDR3 DNA reads as TGTGCCAGCAGCCATTGGAGCTCTGGGGCCAACGTCCTGACTTTC.

The CDR3 nucleotides read TGTGCCAGCAGCTTAAGCGCGCAAAATCAGCCCCAGCATTTT. It is translated as CASSLSAQNQPQHF. V is TRBV7-9 and J is TRBJ1-5; D is unresolved. Germline-derived CDR1 and CDR2 are SEHNR and FQNEAQ (reference sequence). CDR3 length: 14 amino acids. The V end lost 2 bases, the J end lost 4 bases, and 9 bases lay between the germline ends.

The count of this clone is one. This chain links TRBV9 with TRBJ1-4, with 9 positions matching TRBD1. CDR3 length: 15 residues. J gave up 6 bases and V 2 bases, and 5 bases lay outside the gene matches. Germline V lookup: CDR1 SGDLS, CDR2 YYNGEE. The CDR3 loop reads CASSVTTGGDEKLFF. The CDR3 nucleotides read TGTGCCAGCAGCGTGACGACAGGGGGGGATGAAAAACTGTTTTTT.

This clone came up a few times. The chain's CDR3 is CASSYLAESSYEQYF. DNA of the CDR3: TGTGCCAGCAGTTACCTAGCGGAAAGCTCCTACGAGCAGTACTTC. This chain uses TRBV6-5 with TRBJ2-7; the match to TRBD2 covers 7 bases. The V segment lost 2 bases and the J segment 0 bases; nucleotides outside the gene matches: 4. CDR1 is MNHEY and CDR2 is SVGAGI in the germline V gene. The length of the CDR3 is 15 residues.

This clone was recorded once. The chain employs TRBV9 and TRBJ1-1; maybe TRBD1 (6 bases). The germline V gene encodes CDR1 SGDLS and CDR2 YYNGEE. The length of the CDR3 is 15 residues. Between the trimmed V and J ends, which lost 2 bases and 4 bases, there was a span of 15 bases. Here the CDR3 reads CASSVRPGEGTEAFF. The CDR3 DNA reads TGTGCCAGCAGCGTTCGGCCAGGGGAAGGCACTGAAGCTTTCTTT.

The chain joins TRBV7-2 to TRBJ2-4; D possibly corresponds to TRBD2 (5 bases). Germline V gives CDR1 SGHTA, CDR2 FQGNSA. Trimming removed 5 bases from V and 4 bases from J, with 12 bases in between. CDR3 size: 14 residues. CDR3 sequence reads: CASSHKGGKNIQYF. The CDR3, as DNA: TGTGCCAGCAGCCATAAGGGCGGGAAAAACATTCAGTACTTC.

The chain carries TRBV6-5 and TRBJ2-1, with D tentatively TRBD1 (6 bases). V lost 6 bases and J lost 4, with 13 bases in between. Germline values: CDR1 MNHEY, CDR2 SVGAGI. This CDR3 region has 14 residues. CDR3 residues: CASSRTEAYNEQFF. The CDR3, as DNA: TGTGCCAGCAGCCGGACAGAAGCATACAATGAGCAGTTCTTC.

This chain links TRBV28 with TRBJ1-5, with 8 bases fitting TRBD1. Trimming at V came to 4 bases and at J to 4 bases, leaving 6 bases not matched to a gene. The CDR3 spans 15 residues. CDR1 and CDR2 (germline): MDHEN, SYDVKM. The CDR3 loop reads CASSSPDRGNQPQHF. As DNA, the CDR3 is TGTGCCAGCAGTTCACCCGACAGGGGAAATCAGCCCCAGCATTTT.

The chain joins TRBV28 to TRBJ2-7; D perhaps matches TRBD1 (6 bases). Trimming took off 2 bases at V and 3 bases at J, with 11 bases between the two ends. Looked up from germline, CDR1 is MDHEN and CDR2 is SYDVKM. There are 14 residues in the CDR3. The CDR3 DNA is TGTGCCAGCAGTTTAGTTGGACAGAACTACGAGCAGTACTTC. Protein: CASSLVGQNYEQYF.

The CDR3, as DNA: TGTGCCAGCAGCCCGGACAGCTCTAATGAAAAACTGTTTTTT. Translation gives CASSPDSSNEKLFF. The chain recombines TRBV7-2 with TRBJ1-4; D possibly corresponds to TRBD1 (6 bases). This CDR3 is 14 amino acids long. CDR1 and CDR2 (germline): SGHTA, FQGNSA. Deletions cut 5 bases from V and 3 bases from J, with 10 bases between.

This chain links TRBV27 with TRBJ1-1, with D unresolved. Germline assignment: CDR1 MNHEY and CDR2 SMNVEV (reference sequence). CDR3 size: 13 residues. V was trimmed by 2 bases and J by 1 base, leaving 5 bases between them. Here the CDR3 reads CASSLTGNTEAFF. The DNA of the CDR3 is TGTGCCAGCAGTTTAACGGGGAACACTGAAGCTTTCTTT.